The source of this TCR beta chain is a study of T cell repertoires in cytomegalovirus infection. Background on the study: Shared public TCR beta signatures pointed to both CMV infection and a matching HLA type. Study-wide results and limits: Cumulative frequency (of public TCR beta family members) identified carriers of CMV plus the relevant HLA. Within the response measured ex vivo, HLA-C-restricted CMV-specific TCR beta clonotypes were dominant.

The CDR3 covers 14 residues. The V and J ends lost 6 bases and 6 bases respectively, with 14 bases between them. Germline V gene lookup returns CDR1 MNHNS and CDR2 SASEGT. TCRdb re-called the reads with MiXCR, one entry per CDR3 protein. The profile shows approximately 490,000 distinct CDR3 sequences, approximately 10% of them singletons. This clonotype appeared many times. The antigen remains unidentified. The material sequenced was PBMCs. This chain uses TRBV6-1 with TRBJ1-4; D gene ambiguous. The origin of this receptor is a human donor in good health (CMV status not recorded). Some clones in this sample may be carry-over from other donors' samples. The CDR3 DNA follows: TGTGCCAGCAGGCGGTCCGGAACAGATGAAAAACTGTTTTTT. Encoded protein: CASRRSGTDEKLFF.